A single sample is the source of the 13 T cell receptor beta chains below, sequenced in a study of Graves' ophthalmopathy and Graves' hyperthyroidism. Amplified TCR beta CDR3 regions were obtained using RNA transcripts as template. HTBI-primed RT-PCR formed the first round, and a multiplex PCR formed the second. TCRdb recomputed calls from the multiplex PCR reads with MiXCR, one row per CDR3 protein. Among some 250,000 distinct CDR3 sequences listed, around 50% were seen once. Sequencing was performed on peripheral blood. Receptors originate from an adult man with Graves' ophthalmopathy.

V is TRBV9 and J is TRBJ2-7; D may correspond to TRBD1 or TRBD2 (6 bases each). CDR1 and CDR2 (germline): SGDLS, YYNGEE. Trimming left V 3 bases short and J 1 base short, with 17 bases between. This CDR3 comprises 16 residues. The CDR3 protein is CASSARPGAGSYEQYF. As DNA, the CDR3 is TGTGCCAGCAGCGCCAGACCAGGGGCGGGGTCCTACGAGCAGTACTTC.

This chain connects TRBV9 to TRBJ1-6; no clear D gene. Trimming pared 4 bases from V and 2 bases from J, leaving 16 bases between. The germline V gene encodes CDR1 SGDLS and CDR2 YYNGEE. This CDR3 comprises 17 residues. The CDR3 region is CASSLGVGGTYNSPLHF. CDR3 nucleotides: TGTGCCAGCAGCTTAGGCGTGGGCGGGACCTATAATTCACCCCTCCACTTT.

There are a few counts of this clonotype. This chain connects TRBV7-2 to TRBJ1-1; D is ambiguous. The germline gives CDR1 SGHTA, CDR2 FQGNSA. Trimming shortened V by 2 bases and J by 1 base, and 8 bases separated the two germline ends. The CDR3 is 14 amino acids. CDR3 sequence (DNA): TGTGCCAGCAGCTTACGGACGCCGAACACTGAAGCTTTCTTT. Translating gives CASSLRTPNTEAFF.

The chain combines TRBV20-1 with TRBJ2-7; TRBD2 matches at 7 bases. V lost 5 bases to trimming and J lost 2 bases; unmatched junction nucleotides: 9. Germline V lookup: CDR1 DFQATT, CDR2 SNEGSKA (reference sequence). There are 14 residues in the CDR3. The CDR3 region has the DNA TGCAGTGCTTCCCCTAGCGGACGCGCCTACGAGCAGTACTTC. Translated: CSASPSGRAYEQYF.

In this sample, this clonotype turned up a few times. The rearrangement uses TRBV27 and TRBJ1-2, with unresolved D. Germline lookup yields CDR1 MNHEY and CDR2 SMNVEV (reference sequence). V was clipped by 7 bases and J by 3 bases, with 12 bases between them. This CDR3 contains 13 residues. The CDR3 region is CASTRAWDYGYTF. CDR3 DNA sequence: TGTGCCAGCACGAGGGCCTGGGACTATGGCTACACCTTC.

This clonotype was found many times. The DNA for the CDR3 is TGTGCCATCAGTGAGGGGACGGATTTTGACTGCACCTTC. Its protein is CAISEGTDFDCTF. The chain carries TRBV10-3 and TRBJ1-2, with a weak D call TRBD1 (5 bases). Trimming cost V 2 bases and J 13 bases, with 17 bases left between them. The CDR3 spans 13 residues. CDR1 and CDR2 (germline): ENHRY, SYGVKD.

This chain connects TRBV20-1 to TRBJ2-5, with 10 bases aligning to TRBD1. The V and J ends lost 0 bases and 1 base, in that order; junction bases with no gene match: 8. This CDR3 is 17 amino acids long. Germline loops: CDR1 DFQATT, CDR2 SNEGSKA (reference sequence). The chain's CDR3 is CSAREGQGLRGQETQYF. CDR3 in DNA: TGCAGTGCTAGAGAGGGACAGGGGTTAAGGGGCCAAGAGACCCAGTACTTC.

The table lists this clonotype with a few counts. The junction departs from germline at one end; a sequencing error may be responsible. V usage is TRBV2 and J usage is TRBJ2-5; a possible D gene is TRBD2 (7 bases). CDR1 is SNHLY, CDR2 FYNNEI, per germline. There are 16 residues in the CDR3. Here the CDR3 reads CAISDAVRGAQETQYF. DNA of the CDR3: TGTGCCATCAGTGATGCCGTTCGGGGGGCTCAAGAGACCCAGTACTTC.

In regard to this clonotype: The junction and the germline gene differ at one end; a read error may be behind it. The chain links TRBV20-1 to TRBJ2-5; D unresolved. The germline V gene has CDR1 DFQATT and CDR2 SNEGSKA (reference sequence). The CDR3 extends over 15 amino acids. This CDR3 is CSARGQANYQETQCF. CDR3 in DNA: TGCAGTGCTAGAGGGCAGGCCAATTACCAAGAGACCCAGTGCTTC.

There are many counts of this clonotype. The chain combines TRBV29-1 with TRBJ1-1, with D uncertain. V gave up 4 bases and J gave up 11 bases, with 14 bases separating them. The germline gives CDR1 SQVTM, CDR2 ANQGSEA. The CDR3 extends over 11 amino acids. Written as DNA, the CDR3 is TGCAGCGTTGGTGAGGGCTTTGTGGCTTTCTTT. This sequence encodes CSVGEGFVAFF.

This clonotype was recorded a few times. In DNA form, the CDR3 reads TGTGCCAGCAGCTCCATACCCTCCTATAATTCACCCCTCCACTTT. This codes for CASSSIPSYNSPLHF. The chain links TRBV5-5 to TRBJ1-6; D unresolved. V was cut by 3 bases and J by 0 bases, with 7 bases left in between. The CDR3 loop spans 15 amino acids. Per the germline V gene, CDR1 is SGHKS and CDR2 is YYEKEE (reference sequence).

Turning to this clonotype: Being one base from a much bigger clone, this may be a read error. This likely comes from a read error, as the CDR3 has no conserved phenylalanine or tryptophan at its end. V is TRBV29-1 and J is TRBJ1-4, with D possibly matching TRBD1 (5 bases). V lost 6 bases to trimming and J lost 6 bases, with 17 bases between them. CDR1 and CDR2 from the germline V gene are SQVTM and ANQGSEA. This CDR3 has 14 residues. The CDR3 DNA follows: TGCAGCGTCGATGGGGCAGGTCGGGATGAAAAACTGTTTCTT. This codes for CSVDGAGRDEKLFL.

The chain uses TRBV7-9 and TRBJ2-5; tentative D call: TRBD1 (5 bases). The CDR3 runs 14 residues. Trimming took off 5 bases at V and 2 bases at J, with 12 bases between the two ends. The germline gives CDR1 SEHNR, CDR2 FQNEAQ (reference sequence). Written as DNA, the CDR3 is TGTGCCAGCAGCCGCCGACAGCCTCAAGAGACCCAGTACTTC. This gives the protein CASSRRQPQETQYF.